The 19 T cell receptor beta chains below all came from one sample that was sequenced in a study of blood T cells in healthy people across ages. Together with a sample-barcoded 5' primer, a J-beta primer mix was included in a second PCR lasting roughly 7 to 11 cycles. TCRdb fed the 5' RACE reads into MiXCR, producing one record per CDR3 protein. The table records some 780,000 distinct CDR3 sequences, about 61% of them present only once. Sequencing was done on a sample of blood. The source is a man aged 40-55 years in good health.

This chain links TRBV6-1 with TRBJ1-2, with D uncertain. Per germline, CDR1 MNHNS and CDR2 SASEGT. CDR3 length equals 12 residues. V lost 0 bases and J 6 bases, leaving 5 bases between the germline ends. Written as DNA, the CDR3 is TGTGCCAGCAGTGAAGCGCCCCATGGCTACACCTTC. Protein product: CASSEAPHGYTF.

V usage is TRBV5-5 and J usage is TRBJ2-3; TRBD2 agrees at 12 bases. Germline CDR1 SGHKS, CDR2 YYEKEE (reference sequence). Unmatched junction bases numbered 6, after V lost 5 bases and J lost 5 bases. The CDR3 is made up of 15 amino acids. The CDR3 sequence is CASRTSGSVGDTQYF. CDR3 sequence (DNA): TGTGCCAGCAGGACTAGCGGGAGCGTGGGAGATACGCAGTATTTT.

This clonotype was counted only a few times. This chain joins TRBV12-5 and TRBJ2-1, with D tentatively TRBD1 (5 bases). Germline CDR1 reads LGHNT; CDR2 reads FRNRAP. CDR3 length: 16 residues. V dropped 2 bases and J dropped 4 bases, with 15 bases sitting between them. Here the CDR3 DNA reads TGTGCTAGTGGTTTGTCGTTGGGGCTTATGTACAATGAGCAGTTCTTC. This encodes CASGLSLGLMYNEQFF.

The chain employs TRBV10-3 and TRBJ2-5, with D possibly TRBD2 on 5 matching bases. The CDR3 spans 14 residues. Trimming left V 2 bases short and J 1 base short, with 8 bases between. Germline V gives CDR1 ENHRY, CDR2 SYGVKD. The CDR3 reads CAISEGGSQETQYF. CDR3 in DNA: TGTGCCATCAGTGAGGGAGGCAGCCAAGAGACCCAGTACTTC.

This clonotype was found a few times. This chain joins TRBV7-2 and TRBJ2-1; D gene unclear. CDR1 and CDR2 from the germline V gene are SGHTA and FQGNSA. V was trimmed by 0 bases and J by 8 bases, leaving 11 bases between them. This CDR3 comprises 14 residues. For the CDR3, the DNA is TGTGCCAGCAGCTTAGCACCGGCCCTTCATGAGCAGTTCTTC. Protein: CASSLAPALHEQFF.

The chain links TRBV5-1 to TRBJ2-2; D is possibly TRBD1 or TRBD2 (5 bases each). The CDR3 spans 16 residues. V lost 0 bases and J 4 bases, leaving 13 bases between the germline ends. From germline, CDR1 is SGHRS and CDR2 YFSETQ. The CDR3 bases are TGCGCCAGCAGCTTGGCCGGGGCCTCCTCCACCGGGGAGCTGTTTTTT. Translating gives CASSLAGASSTGELFF.

This clonotype was seen a single time. The chain links TRBV3-1 to TRBJ2-3, with 8 bases that match TRBD1. Germline V gene sequence: CDR1 LGHDT, CDR2 YNNKEL (reference sequence). The CDR3 loop spans 17 amino acids. The V segment lost 4 bases and the J segment 2 bases; nucleotides outside the gene matches: 11. The CDR3 nucleotides read TGTGCCAGCAGCCCATTTGGGACAGGCAGTAACACAGATACGCAGTATTTT. It codes for CASSPFGTGSNTDTQYF.

The rearrangement links TRBV9 to TRBJ2-5, with a weak D call TRBD2 (5 bases). The CDR3 totals 14 residues. Germline loops: CDR1 SGDLS, CDR2 YYNGEE. V was cut by 4 bases and J by 2 bases, with 12 bases left in between. Here the CDR3 reads CASSFKGDQETQYF. CDR3 nucleotides: TGTGCCAGCAGCTTTAAGGGAGATCAAGAGACCCAGTACTTC.

The chain couples TRBV5-4 to TRBJ2-3, with D tentatively TRBD1 or TRBD2 (5 bases each). Trimming shortened V by 4 bases and J by 0 bases, and 15 bases separated the two germline ends. The germline V gene encodes CDR1 SGHNT and CDR2 YYREEE (reference sequence). The CDR3 totals 16 residues. CDR3 region: CASSLEGIRSTDTQYF. CDR3 coding DNA: TGTGCCAGCAGCCTTGAGGGGATCCGGAGCACAGATACGCAGTATTTT.

The sample holds a few counts of this clonotype. This sequence joins TRBV18 and TRBJ2-5, with D unclear. There are 15 residues in the CDR3. Germline V gene data show CDR1 as KGHSH and CDR2 as LQKENI. V was trimmed by 3 bases and J by 7 bases, leaving 18 bases between them. CDR3 nucleotides: TGTGCCAGCTCACCGACAAACTCCTCCCCAAGGACCCAGTACTTC. Its translation is CASSPTNSSPRTQYF.

V is TRBV2 and J is TRBJ2-4, with TRBD2 as a possible D gene (6 bases). V was pared by 7 bases and J by 0 bases, with 16 bases between. The CDR3 has 16 amino acids. Germline values: CDR1 SNHLY, CDR2 FYNNEI. The CDR3 DNA reads TGTGCCAGCACTGGCAGAACTAGCTTAGCCAAAAACATTCAGTACTTC. It yields the protein CASTGRTSLAKNIQYF.

This chain uses TRBV2 with TRBJ2-1; weak D call: TRBD2 (6 bases). Trimming removed 7 bases from V and 0 bases from J, with 10 bases in between. This CDR3 has 14 residues. Looked up from germline, CDR1 is SNHLY and CDR2 is FYNNEI. The CDR3 protein is CASTGTYSYNEQFF. Written as DNA, the CDR3 is TGTGCCAGCACAGGGACTTACTCCTACAATGAGCAGTTCTTC.

This clonotype appeared once. This chain links TRBV27 with TRBJ2-5; no clear D. The CDR3 extends over 13 amino acids. Trimming cost V 3 bases and J 2 bases, with 7 bases left between them. CDR1 MNHEY and CDR2 SMNVEV come from the germline V gene (reference sequence). CDR3 loop: CASSFTNQETQYF. The CDR3 nucleotides are TGTGCCAGCAGTTTTACCAATCAAGAGACCCAGTACTTC.

This chain connects TRBV20-1 to TRBJ1-2, with TRBD1 matching over 9 bases. With 0 bases clipped from V and 3 bases from J, the junction kept 14 bases outside the gene matches. Germline values: CDR1 DFQATT, CDR2 SNEGSKA (reference sequence). This CDR3 is 18 amino acids long. The CDR3 coding sequence is TGCAGTGCTAGAGATTTGGGAACAGGGGGCCTGAACTACTATGGCTACACCTTC. Its translation is CSARDLGTGGLNYYGYTF.

The chain joins TRBV12-3 or TRBV12-4 to TRBJ1-2; 11 nucleotides line up with TRBD1. With 5 bases clipped from V and 8 bases from J, the junction kept 7 bases outside the gene matches. This CDR3 is built from 14 residues. The CDR3 coding sequence is TGTGCCAGCAGTCGAGGACAGGGGGCTGCGGGCTACACCTTC. It encodes CASSRGQGAAGYTF.

The V call is TRBV6-5, the J call TRBJ2-3, with 12 bases that match TRBD2. This CDR3 contains 18 residues. V trimming: 2 bases; J trimming: 0 bases; junction bases outside the gene matches: 6. Germline V gene sequence: CDR1 MNHEY, CDR2 SVGAGI. The CDR3 spells CASSYMGLAGSSTDTQYF. In DNA form, the CDR3 reads TGTGCCAGCAGTTACATGGGACTAGCGGGTTCTAGCACAGATACGCAGTATTTT.

In its sample, this clonotype was seen a few times. V and J are TRBV4-3 and TRBJ2-1; 10 bases match TRBD2. Looked up from germline, CDR1 is LGHNA and CDR2 is YSLEER. Germline trimming cut 2 bases from V and 3 bases from J; bases unmatched to any gene: 4. The CDR3 extends over 16 amino acids. The CDR3 is CASSQMTSGLYNEQFF. Here the CDR3 DNA reads TGCGCCAGCAGCCAAATGACTAGCGGGCTCTACAATGAGCAGTTCTTC.

This chain joins TRBV9 and TRBJ2-3; no clear D gene. V was trimmed by 2 bases and J by 0 bases, leaving 7 bases between them. This CDR3 spans 14 amino acids. Germline assignment: CDR1 SGDLS and CDR2 YYNGEE. CDR3 sequence reads: CASSVAASTDTQYF. As DNA, the CDR3 is TGTGCCAGCAGCGTGGCGGCTAGCACAGATACGCAGTATTTT. Full variable domain (rest looked up from reference TRBV9 and TRBJ2-3): DSGVTQTPKHLITATGQRVTLRCSPRSGDLSVYWYQQSLDQGLQFLIQYYNGEERAKGNILERFSAQQFPDLHSELNLSSLELGDSALYFCASSVAASTDTQYFGPGTRLTVL.

The chain uses TRBV28 and TRBJ2-1; tentative D call: TRBD2 (7 bases). The CDR3 length is 15 residues. Per germline, CDR1 MDHEN and CDR2 SYDVKM. The V end lost 7 bases, the J end lost 9 bases, and 22 bases lay between the germline ends. The CDR3 coding sequence is TGTGCCAGCATAGCGGGCGGACAGTCGGATGGTGAGCAGTTCTTC. Its translation: CASIAGGQSDGEQFF.